This TCR beta chain emerged from a study of T cells in narcolepsy (dated by TCRdb to the late 2010s). The study in broad terms: Patients with narcolepsy type 1 or type 2 (NT1, NT2) were enrolled in the study together with healthy control donors. To look for autoreactive T cells in narcolepsy patients that target self-antigens of hypocretin neurons (hypocretin, TRIB2), the study used TCR Vbeta sequencing to follow clonotypes in blood and CSF. The research as a whole found: Certain blood memory CD4+ repertoires from patients and controls had no sequences that matched autoreactive T cell clones. HCRT-specific and TRIB2-specific autoreactive clonotypes were highlighted in plots that compared CD4+ T cell clonotypes in CSF versus blood from the same patient. Patients and controls had similar numbers of sequenced blood memory CD4+ clonotypes, with averages of 39,000 to 50,000 in patients and 33,354 in controls. Autoreactive clonotypes were reported to be detected serially in the blood of the same patients and of different patients, but not in the blood of healthy controls.

Memory CD4+ T cells were sorted ex vivo from peripheral blood of narcolepsy patients and healthy controls for TCR Vbeta sequencing. With respect to this clone: Its antigen remains undetermined. The input lacks base qualities; no much larger clone sits a single base away.

The CDR3, from cysteine to phenylalanine, totals 17 residues. The CDR3 DNA has 51 bases and is translated from base 1. Based on the germline V gene, the CDR1 and CDR2 sequences are SGHDT and YYEEEE. For this chain, trimming is 1 base at the V end and 2 bases at the J end, and the number of junction bases without a gene match is 3. Libraries were made using the immunoSEQ multiplex PCR assay. TCRdb provides this immuneACCESS table in a form limited to in-frame rearrangements. Some clones are lacking; in checked studies, under half of them reflect an unresolved V gene, and why the rest are absent is not known. The sample table contains 30,000 to 35,000 clones; only one count was recorded for roughly 87% of them. The ten largest clones add up to 2.6% of the sample.

This chain is built from TRBV5-6 and TRBJ2-6; a stretch of 10 junction bases matches TRBD2. The source is a human donor with narcolepsy. Specimen: CD45RA- memory CD4+ T cells from PBMCs. The cell subset or site label corresponds to: memory T cells sorted ex vivo from peripheral blood. The CDR3: CASSLITSGTGANVLTF. The nucleotide sequence is TGTGCCAGCAGCTTGATCACTAGCGGGACTGGGGCCAACGTCCTGACTTTC. When the CDR3 is completed using the reference TRBV5-6 and TRBJ2-6 genes on either side, the full variable domain is DAGVTQSPTHLIKTRGQQVTLRCSPKSGHDTVSWYQQALGQGPQFIFQYYEEEERQRGNFPDRFSGHQFPNYSSELNVNALLLGDSALYLCASSLITSGTGANVLTFGAGSRLTVL.